Following are 21 T cell receptor beta chains from one sample sequenced in a study of Graves' ophthalmopathy and Graves' hyperthyroidism. Amplification of the TCR beta CDR3 regions used RNA transcripts (as template). Second-round multiplex PCR came after first-round RT-PCR with HTBI primers. TCRdb analysed the multiplex PCR reads with MiXCR anew, one entry per CDR3 protein. The sample records hundreds of thousands of distinct CDR3 sequences, 45% being singletons. The material sequenced was peripheral blood. The receptors shown here come from an adult man with Graves' ophthalmopathy.

This clonotype was counted ten times or more. The rearrangement uses TRBV25-1 and TRBJ1-1; possibly TRBD1 for D (5 bases). The CDR3 loop spans 15 amino acids. V lost 3 bases and J lost 0, with 11 bases in between. Per the germline V gene, CDR1 is MGHDK and CDR2 is SYGVNS. The CDR3 DNA sequence: TGTGCCAGCAGTGAGGAGACAGCTATGAACACTGAAGCTTTCTTT. It specifies CASSEETAMNTEAFF.

The chain employs TRBV5-1 and TRBJ1-5, with D possibly being TRBD1 (5 bases). Germline assignment: CDR1 SGHRS and CDR2 YFSETQ. This CDR3 contains 15 residues. V shed 0 bases and J shed 2 bases, with 9 bases lying between them. This CDR3 is CASSLESGRNQPQHF. As DNA, the CDR3 is TGCGCCAGCAGCTTGGAGTCGGGGCGCAATCAGCCCCAGCATTTT.

V usage is TRBV7-9 and J usage is TRBJ1-4, with D uncertain. This CDR3 is 14 amino acids long. CDR1 is SEHNR and CDR2 is FQNEAQ in the germline V gene (reference sequence). The V end was cut by 3 bases, the J end by 4 bases, with 9 bases between. CDR3 protein: CASSFNRDNEKLFF. The CDR3 DNA sequence: TGTGCCAGCAGCTTTAACAGAGATAATGAAAAACTGTTTTTT.

The DNA for the CDR3 is TGTGCCAGCAGCTTGGCTAGTGGCGGAGGGGACTACGAGCAGTACTTC. Its protein product is CASSLASGGGDYEQYF. This chain connects TRBV5-4 to TRBJ2-7; a possible D gene is TRBD2 (6 bases). There are 16 residues in the CDR3. Germline CDR1 reads SGHNT; CDR2 reads YYREEE (reference sequence). Deletions cut 0 bases from V and 3 bases from J, with 16 bases between.

This clonotype was seen more than once but under ten times. The chain couples TRBV6-5 to TRBJ2-7; D possibly corresponds to TRBD1 (5 bases). Trimming removed 6 bases from V and 6 bases from J, with 18 bases in between. Germline CDR1 reads MNHEY; CDR2 reads SVGAGI. The CDR3 extends over 14 amino acids. CDR3 DNA: TGTGCCAGCAGGTTTGGGCAGGGAAGTGTCGAGCAGTACTTC. Protein product: CASRFGQGSVEQYF.

J is TRBJ2-7 and V is TRBV19, with TRBD2 as a possible D gene (5 bases). This CDR3 comprises 13 residues. V lost 3 bases and J 5 bases, leaving 11 bases between the germline ends. Germline loops: CDR1 LNHDA, CDR2 SQIVND (reference sequence). The CDR3 here is CASSMERWDEQYF. In nucleotides, the CDR3 is TGTGCCAGTAGTATGGAGCGGTGGGACGAGCAGTACTTC.

The chain has TRBV12-3 or TRBV12-4 and TRBJ1-1, with D maybe TRBD1 (6 bases). V lost 5 bases, J lost 3 bases, and 13 bases lay in between. This CDR3 spans 14 amino acids. For the CDR3, the DNA is TGTGCCAGCAGTCGAAAGGGGGGGGACACTGAAGCTTTCTTT. Amino acids: CASSRKGGDTEAFF.

The chain links TRBV7-9 to TRBJ2-5; D is unclear. The J call may be wrong; the DNA end is better matched by TRBJ2-7. Germline loops: CDR1 SEHNR, CDR2 FQNEAQ (reference sequence). The CDR3 spans 14 residues. The CDR3 loop is CASSLLMDAYEQYF. CDR3 bases: TGTGCCAGCAGCCTCCTCATGGACGCGTACGAGCAGTACTTC.

This clonotype was detected a few times. The chain employs TRBV4-1 and TRBJ2-7; 7 bases fit TRBD1. Trimming took 4 bases from V and 6 from J; bases not matched to a gene: 12. This CDR3 is built from 15 residues. Germline loops: CDR1 MGHRA, CDR2 YSYEKL. CDR3 region: CASSRVLLQGSEQYF. CDR3 DNA: TGCGCCAGCAGCCGCGTCCTTCTACAGGGGTCCGAGCAGTACTTC.

The chain carries TRBV7-2 and TRBJ2-5; the D call may be TRBD1 or TRBD2 (6 bases each). The CDR3 spans 17 residues. The germline V gene encodes CDR1 SGHTA and CDR2 FQGNSA. The ends were cut back, 8 bases at V and 5 bases at J, with 27 bases in the middle. The CDR3 bases are TGTGCCAGCTCACCTTACCCGGGGGCAGGGGTGTTGGAGACCCAGTACTTC. Translated, it gives CASSPYPGAGVLETQYF.

The V and J genes are TRBV19 and TRBJ1-5; D uncertain. The CDR3 sequence is 16 residues long. Between the trimmed V and J ends, which lost 9 bases and 2 bases, there was a span of 20 bases. CDR1 and CDR2 (germline): LNHDA, SQIVND (reference sequence). CDR3 protein: CASHRVANRGNQPQHF. In DNA form, the CDR3 reads TGTGCCAGCCATAGGGTGGCAAATCGGGGCAATCAGCCCCAGCATTTT.

In its sample, this clonotype was seen many times. The rearrangement links TRBV20-1 to TRBJ1-4, with 12 nucleotides matching TRBD1. V dropped 6 bases and J dropped 4; count of bases not matched to a gene: 9. This CDR3 has 16 residues. CDR1 is DFQATT and CDR2 is SNEGSKA in the germline V gene (reference sequence). CDR3 in amino acids: CSADDGTGGGNEKLFF. CDR3 nucleotides: TGCAGTGCCGACGATGGGACAGGGGGCGGTAATGAAAAACTGTTTTTT.

The rearrangement links TRBV20-1 to TRBJ1-2, with D possibly matching TRBD1 (5 bases). Looked up from germline, CDR1 is DFQATT and CDR2 is SNEGSKA (reference sequence). Between the trimmed V and J ends, which lost 2 bases and 2 bases, there was a span of 12 bases. The CDR3 consists of 14 residues. DNA for the CDR3: TGCAGTGCTAGATCTCGGGGGAACAACTATGGCTACACCTTC. Translating it yields CSARSRGNNYGYTF.

This clonotype was found a few times. The rearrangement links TRBV7-2 to TRBJ1-2; the D gene is possibly TRBD1 (6 bases). V was clipped by 1 base and J by 6 bases, with 9 bases between them. Germline V gene sequence: CDR1 SGHTA, CDR2 FQGNSA. The CDR3 runs 13 residues. The DNA of the CDR3 is TGTGCCAGCAGCTTAGAGAGACAGGATGGCTACACCTTC. Translation: CASSLERQDGYTF. Full variable domain (outside the CDR3, taken from reference TRBV7-2 and TRBJ1-2): GAGVSQSPSNKVTEKGKDVELRCDPISGHTALYWYRQSLGQGLEFLIYFQGNSAPDKSGLPSDRFSAERTGGSVSTLTIQRTQQEDSAVYLCASSLERQDGYTFGSGTRLTVV.

V gene TRBV25-1 combines with J gene TRBJ2-2; D is possibly TRBD1 (5 bases). V was cut by 5 bases and J by 0 bases, with 16 bases left in between. The CDR3 has 17 amino acids. Germline loops: CDR1 MGHDK, CDR2 SYGVNS. The CDR3: CASSPSLIRANTGELFF. In DNA, the CDR3 is TGTGCCAGCAGTCCATCCCTAATCAGGGCGAACACCGGGGAGCTGTTTTTT.

The J gene is TRBJ2-7, the V gene TRBV7-6; the match to TRBD1 covers 7 bases. Germline V CDR1 and CDR2: SGHVS, FNYEAQ. J lost 4 bases, V lost 1 base, and 4 bases had no gene match. The CDR3 spans 14 residues. The CDR3 region is CASSLEGAGYEQYF. In DNA, the CDR3 is TGTGCCAGCAGCTTAGAGGGGGCAGGGTACGAGCAGTACTTC. The variable domain in full, completed from reference TRBV7-6 and TRBJ2-7, reads GAGVSQSPRYKVTKRGQDVALRCDPISGHVSLYWYRQALGQGPEFLTYFNYEAQQDKSGLPNDRFSAERPEGSISTLTIQRTEQRDSAMYRCASSLEGAGYEQYFGPGTRLTVT.

The V and J genes are TRBV7-9 and TRBJ1-1; the D is unclear. Trimming took 11 bases from V and 1 from J, leaving 14 bases between them. Germline V gene sequence: CDR1 SEHNR, CDR2 FQNEAQ (reference sequence). The CDR3 runs 13 residues. The CDR3, as DNA: TGTGCCCTACGGACTCCGGGGAACACTGAAGCTTTCTTT. Amino acids: CALRTPGNTEAFF.

V is TRBV7-9 and J is TRBJ1-5; a weak D match, TRBD1 (5 bases). CDR3 length equals 14 residues. V was pared by 4 bases and J by 8 bases, with 15 bases between. Germline assignment: CDR1 SEHNR and CDR2 FQNEAQ (reference sequence). The CDR3 bases are TGTGCCAGCAGCTCTCCAGGGTTAGGTAAGCCCCAGCATTTT. Translating gives CASSSPGLGKPQHF.

Details on this clonotype: A read error may account for a junction end that differs from germline. The chain links TRBV7-2 to TRBJ1-1; D is perhaps TRBD1 (6 bases). Germline values: CDR1 SGHTA, CDR2 FQGNSA. This CDR3 is built from 14 residues. CDR3 sequence: CASSGGRGNTKAFF. CDR3 coding DNA: TGTGCCAGCAGCGGCGGAAGGGGGAACACTAAAGCTTTCTTT.

The V and J genes are TRBV29-1 and TRBJ2-5, with D possibly matching TRBD2 (6 bases). V was shortened by 6 bases and J by 5 bases, with 19 bases between the two germline ends. This CDR3 is 14 amino acids long. Germline V gene sequence: CDR1 SQVTM, CDR2 ANQGSEA. In DNA, the CDR3 is TGCAGCGTCCGAGGAGGGACGCGGGGCGAGACCCAGTACTTC. It yields the protein CSVRGGTRGETQYF.

Comments on this clonotype: Here the CDR3 omits its conserved ending phenylalanine or tryptophan, so a read error is the likely source. V gene TRBV24-1 combines with J gene TRBJ1-2; 8 positions match TRBD1. This CDR3 is built from 16 residues. The germline V gene encodes CDR1 KGHDR and CDR2 SFDVKD. Trimming at V came to 4 bases and at J to 7 bases, leaving 13 bases not matched to a gene. The CDR3 sequence: CATSDRGQVMLGGYTL. CDR3 in DNA: TGTGCCACCAGTGACAGGGGACAGGTCATGTTGGGTGGCTACACCTTA.